The clone carrying this TCR beta chain was seen only a few times. Original processing methods: The authors estimated nucleated cell counts from reference gene primer amplification. Profiling relied on immunoSEQ multiplex PCR, and the TCRdb table lists in-frame clones only, not all of them. Clone size and V and J calls were adopted from that table, with D and trimming inferred from the DNA. Among some 91,000 clones listed, 90% were seen once. The data originate from a study of blood T cell repertoires in COVID-19. Study-wide context: The United States, Italy and Spain supplied acute and convalescent COVID-19 samples. The analysed material was cDNA or gDNA that came from T cells, B-cell-depleted T cells, or PBMCs.

Input material: peripheral blood. The sequence was obtained from a man in his 60s with acute or convalescent COVID-19.

CDR3 sequence reads: CASSPGGSQETQYF. The CDR3 nucleotides read TGTGCCAGCAGCCCAGGGGGGTCCCAAGAGACCCAGTACTTC. The chain joins TRBV4-2 to TRBJ2-5, with D maybe TRBD1 (7 bases). Looked up from germline, CDR1 is LGHNA and CDR2 is YNFKEQ. V was pared by 4 bases and J by 1 base, with 10 bases between. This CDR3 is built from 14 residues.